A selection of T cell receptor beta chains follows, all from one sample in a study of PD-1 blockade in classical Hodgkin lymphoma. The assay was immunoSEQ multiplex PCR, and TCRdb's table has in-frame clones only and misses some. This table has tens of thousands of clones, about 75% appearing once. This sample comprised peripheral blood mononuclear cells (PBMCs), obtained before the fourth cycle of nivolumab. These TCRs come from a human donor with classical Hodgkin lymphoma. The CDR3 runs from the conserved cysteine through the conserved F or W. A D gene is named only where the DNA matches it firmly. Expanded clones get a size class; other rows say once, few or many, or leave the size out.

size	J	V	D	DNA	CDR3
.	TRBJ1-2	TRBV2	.	TGTGCCAGCACCCTAGCGGGGCCGTGGGGCTACACCTTC	CASTLAGPWGYTF
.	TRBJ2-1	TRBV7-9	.	TGTGCCAGCAGCTTAGCGGCCGGTCAGTTCTTC	CASSLAAGQFF
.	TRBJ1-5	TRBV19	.	TGTGCCAGTAGTATAGGGGCAGGGCCCCAGCATTTT	CASSIGAGPQHF
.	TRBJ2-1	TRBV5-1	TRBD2	TGCGCCAGCAGCCTCCTAGCGGGAGGAAGGTACAATGAGCAGTTCTTC	CASSLLAGGRYNEQFF
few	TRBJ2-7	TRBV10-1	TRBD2	TGCGCCAGCAACACAAGCGGGAGGACTTACGAGCAGTACTTC	CASNTSGRTYEQYF
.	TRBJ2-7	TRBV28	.	TGTGCCAGCAGTTTTCTCGGGACCTACGAGCAGTACTTC	CASSFLGTYEQYF
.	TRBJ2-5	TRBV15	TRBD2	TGTGCCACCAGCAGAGTTAGCGGGGGGAACCAAGAGACCCAGTACTTC	CATSRVSGGNQETQYF
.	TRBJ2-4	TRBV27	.	TGTGCCAGCAGTTCCCTCGGGGGATCTGGAAACATTCAGTACTTC	CASSSLGGSGNIQYF
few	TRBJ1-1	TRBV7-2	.	TGTGCCAGCGTCTCTGGGACTGCAGAAGCTTTCTTT	CASVSGTAEAFF
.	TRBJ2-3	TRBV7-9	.	TGTGCCAGCAGCTTAGCACAGTCTAGTCGTTCAGATACGCAGTATTTT	CASSLAQSSRSDTQYF
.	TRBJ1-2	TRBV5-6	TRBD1	TGTGCCAGCATATTCGGGACAGGGGGTGGCTACACCTTC	CASIFGTGGGYTF
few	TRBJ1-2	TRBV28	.	TGTGCCAGCAGTTTATTGGCCGGGACAGGCTACACCTTC	CASSLLAGTGYTF
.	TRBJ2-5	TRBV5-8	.	TGTGCCAGCAGCTTAATACTCTCTCTAGAGACCCAGTACTTC	CASSLILSLETQYF
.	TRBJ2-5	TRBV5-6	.	TGTGCCAGCAGCGACAGGGACTGGGAAGAGACCCAGTACTTC	CASSDRDWEETQYF
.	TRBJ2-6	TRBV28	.	TGTGCCAGCAGTTTTCGCCTGAGCTCTGGGGCCAACGTCCTGACTTTC	CASSFRLSSGANVLTF
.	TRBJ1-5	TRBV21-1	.	TGTGCCAGCAGCAAAGTAAGTCACAATCAGCCCCAGCATTTT	CASSKVSHNQPQHF
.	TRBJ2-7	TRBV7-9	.	TGTGCCAGCAGCTCCGGGACCAAAAACTACGAGCAGTACTTC	CASSSGTKNYEQYF
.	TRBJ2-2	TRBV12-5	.	TGTGCTAGTGGTGCGGGGAGTACCGGGGAGCTGTTTTTT	CASGAGSTGELFF
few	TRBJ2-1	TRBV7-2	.	TGTGCCAGCAGCCAGCATCGTAATGAGCAGTTCTTC	CASSQHRNEQFF
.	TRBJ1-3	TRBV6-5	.	TGTGCCAGCAGTTTCCTTACAGGGCACTCTGGAAACACCATATATTTT	CASSFLTGHSGNTIYF
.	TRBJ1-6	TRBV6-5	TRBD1	TGTGCCAGCAGCCCAGACAGGGGGTCACCCCTCCACTTT	CASSPDRGSPLHF
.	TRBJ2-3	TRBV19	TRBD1	TGTGCCAGTAGTATCAGACAGGGCATAGATACGCAGTATTTT	CASSIRQGIDTQYF
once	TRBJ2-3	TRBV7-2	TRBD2	TGTGCCAGCAGCTTAGCGGCAAGCGGGGGGCCAAGGTATTTT	CASSLAASGGPRYF
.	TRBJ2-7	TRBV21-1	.	TGTGCCAGCAGCAAATTCTGCAGCGGGAGGGCCTTTTGGTATGAGCAGTACTTC	CASSKFCSGRAFWYEQYF
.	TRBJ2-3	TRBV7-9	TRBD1	TGTGCCAGCAGCTTACACCAGGGGGCGGATACGCAGTATTTT	CASSLHQGADTQYF
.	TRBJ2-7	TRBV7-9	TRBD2	TGTGCCAGCAGCTCCGGGACTAGCGGGAGCTACGAGCAGTACTTC	CASSSGTSGSYEQYF
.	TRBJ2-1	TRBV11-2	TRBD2	TGTGCCAGCAGCTCAGCGGGACTAGCGGCCTACAATGAGCAGTTCTTC	CASSSAGLAAYNEQFF
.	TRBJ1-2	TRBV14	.	TGTGCCAGCAGCCAAGGGGGGGCCTTCTATGGCTACACCTTC	CASSQGGAFYGYTF
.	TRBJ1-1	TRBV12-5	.	TGTGCTAGTTTGGAGGGAGGGTCGGAAGCTTTCTTT	CASLEGGSEAFF
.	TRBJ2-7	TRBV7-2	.	TGTGCCAGCAGCTTCGGGCTAGCTCCCAACGAGCAGTACTTC	CASSFGLAPNEQYF
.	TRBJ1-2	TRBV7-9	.	TGTGCCAGCAGCTTCGCGTCGAGAATTCCCGGGGCTGGGAGCTACACCTTC	CASSFASRIPGAGSYTF
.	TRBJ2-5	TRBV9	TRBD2	TGTGCCAGCAGCGAGGGACTAGCGGGAGGGCGAGAGACCCAGTACTTC	CASSEGLAGGRETQYF
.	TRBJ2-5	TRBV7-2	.	TGTGCCAGCAGCTTAGGCGCCAGGGGTAAAGGGGAGACCCAGTACTTC	CASSLGARGKGETQYF
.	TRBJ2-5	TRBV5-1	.	TGCGCCAGCAGCTTGGCAGGTGATGAGACCCAGTACTTC	CASSLAGDETQYF
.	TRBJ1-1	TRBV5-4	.	TGTGCCAGCAGCGTGGCCGTACAGGGAGAAGCTTTCTTT	CASSVAVQGEAFF
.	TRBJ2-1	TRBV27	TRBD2	TGTGCCAGCAGTTATAGCGGGAGATCGACCGAGCAGTTCTTC	CASSYSGRSTEQFF
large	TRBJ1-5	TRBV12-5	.	TGTGCTAGTGGTTCGACCGGTCCGGGGGATCAGCCCCAGCATTTT	CASGSTGPGDQPQHF
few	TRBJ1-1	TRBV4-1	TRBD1	TGCGCCAGCAGACCTACACAGGGGCTGAACACTGAAGCTTTCTTT	CASRPTQGLNTEAFF
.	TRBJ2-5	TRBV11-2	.	TGTGCCAGCAGCTTAGATTTCCCCGAGACCCAGTACTTC	CASSLDFPETQYF
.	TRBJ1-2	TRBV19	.	TGTGCCAGTAGTCCCTGGGACGGAAATAACTATGGCTACACCTTC	CASSPWDGNNYGYTF
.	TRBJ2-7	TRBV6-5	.	TGTGCCAGCAGTTACTCGGGACTGGTATACGAGCAGTACTTC	CASSYSGLVYEQYF
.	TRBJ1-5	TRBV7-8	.	TGTGCCAGCAGCACGAGGTGGGAAAAACAGCCCCAGCATTTT	CASSTRWEKQPQHF
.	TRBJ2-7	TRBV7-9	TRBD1	TGTGCCAGCAGCTTAGCAGAACAGGGGGACGTAAGCTCCTACGAGCAGTACTTC	CASSLAEQGDVSSYEQYF
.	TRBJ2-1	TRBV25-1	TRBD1	TGTGCCAGCACAGCCGGGACAGGGATAGATGAGCAGTTCTTC	CASTAGTGIDEQFF
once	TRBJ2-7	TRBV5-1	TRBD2	TGCGCCAGCAGCCTGGGACTAGCGGGAGCGGACGACGAGCAGTACTTC	CASSLGLAGADDEQYF
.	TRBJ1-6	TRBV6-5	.	TGTGCCAGCACTTACCGGTCAGGGGCGACTTCACCCCTCCACTTT	CASTYRSGATSPLHF
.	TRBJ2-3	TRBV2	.	TGTGCCAGCAGTGAATGGGACGACACAGATACGCAGTATTTT	CASSEWDDTDTQYF